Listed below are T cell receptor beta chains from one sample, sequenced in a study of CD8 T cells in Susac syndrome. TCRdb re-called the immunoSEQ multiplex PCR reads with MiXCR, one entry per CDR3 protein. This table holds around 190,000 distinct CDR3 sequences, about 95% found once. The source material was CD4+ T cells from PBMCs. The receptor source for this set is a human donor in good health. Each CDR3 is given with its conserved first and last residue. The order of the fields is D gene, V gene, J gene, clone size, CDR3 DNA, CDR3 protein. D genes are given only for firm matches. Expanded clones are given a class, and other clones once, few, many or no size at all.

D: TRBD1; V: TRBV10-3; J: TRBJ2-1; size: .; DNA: TGTGCCATCAGTACCGGACAGGGCAATGAGCAGTTCTTC; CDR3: CAISTGQGNEQFF
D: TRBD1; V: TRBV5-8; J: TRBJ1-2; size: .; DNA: TGTGCCAGCAGCTTCAGGACAGGGACTAACTATGGCTACACCTTC; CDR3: CASSFRTGTNYGYTF
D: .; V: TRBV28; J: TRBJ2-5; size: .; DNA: TGTGCCAGCAGTGAGAACGACAGCCAAGAGACCCAGTACTTC; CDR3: CASSENDSQETQYF
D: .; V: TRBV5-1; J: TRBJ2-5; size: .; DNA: TGCGCCAGCAGAAGCAATCCCGGAGAGACCCAGTACTTC; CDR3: CASRSNPGETQYF
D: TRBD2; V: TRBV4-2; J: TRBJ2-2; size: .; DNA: TGTGCCAGCAGCCCTGCCCCGACTAGCGCGAACACCGGGGAGCTGTTTTTT; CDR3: CASSPAPTSANTGELFF
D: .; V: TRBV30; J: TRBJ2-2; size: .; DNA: TGTGCCTGGAGTCCTTTTACCGGGGAGCTGTTTTTT; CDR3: CAWSPFTGELFF
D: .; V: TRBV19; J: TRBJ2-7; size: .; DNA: TGTGCCAGTAGCGACCTATACGAGCAGTACTTC; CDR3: CASSDLYEQYF
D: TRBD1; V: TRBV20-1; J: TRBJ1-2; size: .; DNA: TGCAGTGCCCCCTCACAGGGGCGCGGCTACACCTTC; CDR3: CSAPSQGRGYTF
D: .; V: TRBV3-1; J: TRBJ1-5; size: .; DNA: TGTGCCAGCAGCCAGGGGACGGGGGGGAATCAGCCCCAGCATTTT; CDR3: CASSQGTGGNQPQHF
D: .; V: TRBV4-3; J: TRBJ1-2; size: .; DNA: TGCGCCAGCAGCCAAGGACTCAGGGACTATGGCTACACCTTC; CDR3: CASSQGLRDYGYTF
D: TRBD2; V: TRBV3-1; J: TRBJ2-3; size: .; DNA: TGTGCCAGCAGCCAAGCAGCGGGAGGCCCCCCAGATACGCAGTATTTT; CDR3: CASSQAAGGPPDTQYF
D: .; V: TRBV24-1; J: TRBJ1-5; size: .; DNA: TGTGCCACCTCGTCGGGGGGAAACAGCAATCAGCCCCAGCATTTT; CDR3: CATSSGGNSNQPQHF
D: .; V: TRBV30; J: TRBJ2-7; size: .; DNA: TGTGCCTGGAGGCTCCAGGACGAGCAGTACTTC; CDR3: CAWRLQDEQYF
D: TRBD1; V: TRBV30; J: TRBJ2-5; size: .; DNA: TGTGCCTGGGCAGACAGGGGTGAGACCCAGTACTTC; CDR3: CAWADRGETQYF
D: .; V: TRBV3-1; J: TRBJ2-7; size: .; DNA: TGTGCCAGCAGCCAAGGTCTAGCCGCGTGGGAGCAGTACTTC; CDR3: CASSQGLAAWEQYF
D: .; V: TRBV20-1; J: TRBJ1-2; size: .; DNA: TGCAGTGCTAGACTACAGGGAAGGGACTATGGCTACACCTTC; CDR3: CSARLQGRDYGYTF
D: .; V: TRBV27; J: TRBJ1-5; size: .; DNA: TGTGCCAGCAGTTACCCTCTGCTGAATCAGCCCCAGCATTTT; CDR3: CASSYPLLNQPQHF
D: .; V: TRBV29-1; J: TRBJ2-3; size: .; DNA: TGCAGCGTAGGAGGAGGAGGGACGCAGTATTTT; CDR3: CSVGGGGTQYF
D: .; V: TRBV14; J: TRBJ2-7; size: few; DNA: TGTGCCAGCAGCCAAGATATTGGGCCCTACGAGCAGTACTTC; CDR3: CASSQDIGPYEQYF
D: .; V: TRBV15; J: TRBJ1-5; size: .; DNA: TGTGCCACCAGCAGAGAACAGGGATTGGGTCAGCCCCAGCATTTT; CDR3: CATSREQGLGQPQHF
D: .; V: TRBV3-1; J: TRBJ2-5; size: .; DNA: TGTGCCAGCAGCCATCCACGGGAACAAGAGACCCAGTACTTC; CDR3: CASSHPREQETQYF
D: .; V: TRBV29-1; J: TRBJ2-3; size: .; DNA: TGCAGCTTTGGAGGGAGCACAGATACGCAGTATTTT; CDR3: CSFGGSTDTQYF
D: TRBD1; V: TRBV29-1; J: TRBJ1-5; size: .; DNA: TGCAGCGTTATGGGACAGGACAATCAGCCCCAGCATTTT; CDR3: CSVMGQDNQPQHF
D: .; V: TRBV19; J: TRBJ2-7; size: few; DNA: TGTGCCAGTAGCCGGGACGGGACCTACGAGCAGTACTTC; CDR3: CASSRDGTYEQYF
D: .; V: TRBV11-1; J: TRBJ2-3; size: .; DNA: TGTGCCAGCAGACATAATAGCGCGAGTAGCACAGATACGCAGTATTTT; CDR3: CASRHNSASSTDTQYF
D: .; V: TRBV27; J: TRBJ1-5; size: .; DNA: TGTGCCAGCAGCTTCGGACGGGGCAATCAGCCCCAGCATTTT; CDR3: CASSFGRGNQPQHF
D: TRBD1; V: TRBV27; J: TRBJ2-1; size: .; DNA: TGTGCCAGCAGTTTCGTACAGGGGGTAAACAATGAGCAGTTCTTC; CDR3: CASSFVQGVNNEQFF
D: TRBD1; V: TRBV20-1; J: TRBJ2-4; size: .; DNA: TGCAGTGCTAGAGTTATGGGGACAGGGTTTCAGTACTTC; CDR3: CSARVMGTGFQYF
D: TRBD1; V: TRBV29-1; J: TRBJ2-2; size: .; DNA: TGCAGCGCCTCAGGACAGGGAAACGCCGGGGAGCTGTTTTTT; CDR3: CSASGQGNAGELFF
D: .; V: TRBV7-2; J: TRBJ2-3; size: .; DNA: TGTGCCAGCAGCTTAGGGAGTACGGGCACAGATACGCAGTATTTT; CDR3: CASSLGSTGTDTQYF
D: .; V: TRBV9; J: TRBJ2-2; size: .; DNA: TGTGCCAGCAGCGTGGAAGCAACTCACACCGGGGAGCTGTTTTTT; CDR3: CASSVEATHTGELFF
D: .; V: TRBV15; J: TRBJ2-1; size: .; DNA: TGTGCCACCAGCAGAGCGAGGGGTAGAGGGGATGAGCAGTTCTTC; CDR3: CATSRARGRGDEQFF
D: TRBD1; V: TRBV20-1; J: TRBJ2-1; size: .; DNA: TGCAGTGCTATACGGACAGGGACCGATGAGCAGTTCTTC; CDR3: CSAIRTGTDEQFF
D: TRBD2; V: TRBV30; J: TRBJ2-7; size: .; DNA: TGTGCCTGGACACACCGGGACTACTACGAGCAGTACTTC; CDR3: CAWTHRDYYEQYF
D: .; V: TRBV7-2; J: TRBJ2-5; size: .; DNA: TGTGCCAGCAGCTTATACGAGACCCAGTACTTC; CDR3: CASSLYETQYF
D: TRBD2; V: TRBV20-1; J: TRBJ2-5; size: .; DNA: TGCAGTGCTAAACTAGCGGGAGGGTCGGAGACCCAGTACTTC; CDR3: CSAKLAGGSETQYF
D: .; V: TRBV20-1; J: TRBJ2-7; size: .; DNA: TGCAGTGCTAGAGACCCCCCGTCCTACGAGCAGTACTTC; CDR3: CSARDPPSYEQYF
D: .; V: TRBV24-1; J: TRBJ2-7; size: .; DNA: TGTGCCACCAGTGCTTCCTACGAGCAGTACTTC; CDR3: CATSASYEQYF
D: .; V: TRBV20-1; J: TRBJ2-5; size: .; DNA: TGCAGTGCGGAGGGCCTCTGGCGGCAAGAGACCCAGTACTTC; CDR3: CSAEGLWRQETQYF
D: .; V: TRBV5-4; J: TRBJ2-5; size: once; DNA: TGTGCCAGCAGCTTGGTGGCAGAAGAAGAGACCCAGTACTTC; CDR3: CASSLVAEEETQYF
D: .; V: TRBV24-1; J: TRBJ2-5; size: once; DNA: TGTGCCACCAGTAGGGGCGGCTGGGAGACCCAGTACTTC; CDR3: CATSRGGWETQYF
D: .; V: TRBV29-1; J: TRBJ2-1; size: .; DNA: TGCAGCGCGCACAGGGATCCATATGATGAGCAGTTCTTC; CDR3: CSAHRDPYDEQFF